The sequence of this TCR beta chain was determined in a study of a mutant IDH1 vaccine in newly diagnosed glioma. Study background: Patients got radiotherapy, temozolomide, or both beforehand, and most got both. The study, taken as a whole, reports: Vaccine-induced immune responses were detected in roughly 92% of patients.

About this clone itself: Its target is not known.

As for time point: week 47, end of study. Vaccine doses each comprised 300 ug of mutant IDH1 20-mer peptide, with topical imiquimod. During weeks 1, 3, 5, 7, 11, 15, 19 and 23, patients received eight vaccinations. Sequenced by immunoSEQ multiplex PCR; TCRdb stores in-frame clones only, minus some. The sample holds about 23,000 clones; more than 70% are singletons and the top ten take 2.8%. With 2 bases removed from V and 4 bases from J, the gap between germline ends came to 9 bases. Germline lookup yields CDR1 SGHRS and CDR2 YFSETQ. This CDR3 comprises 13 residues. Here the sequenced sample was PBMCs, taken from a glioma patient whose treatment included an IDH1 peptide vaccine. J is TRBJ1-2 and V is TRBV5-1, with D possibly TRBD1 on 6 matching bases. The sequence was obtained from a middle-aged man with glioma. CDR3 region: CASSLQGSYGYTF. DNA of the CDR3: TGCGCCAGCAGCTTACAGGGTTCCTATGGCTACACCTTC.